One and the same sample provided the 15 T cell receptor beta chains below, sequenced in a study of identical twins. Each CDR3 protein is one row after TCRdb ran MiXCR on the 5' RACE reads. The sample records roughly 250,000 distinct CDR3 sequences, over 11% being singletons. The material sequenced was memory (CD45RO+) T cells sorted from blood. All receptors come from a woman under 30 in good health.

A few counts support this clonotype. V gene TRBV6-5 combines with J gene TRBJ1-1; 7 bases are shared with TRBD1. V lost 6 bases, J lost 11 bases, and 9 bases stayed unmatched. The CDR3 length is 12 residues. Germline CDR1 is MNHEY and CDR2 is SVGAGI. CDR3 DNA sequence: TGTGCCAGCAGCCCCGACAGGGTGTTGGCTTTCTTT. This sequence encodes CASSPDRVLAFF.

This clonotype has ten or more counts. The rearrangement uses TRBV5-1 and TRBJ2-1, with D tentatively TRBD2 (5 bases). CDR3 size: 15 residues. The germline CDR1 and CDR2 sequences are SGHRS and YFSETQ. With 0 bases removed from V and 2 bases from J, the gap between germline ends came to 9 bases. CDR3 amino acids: CASSLAGNPYNEQFF. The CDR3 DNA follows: TGCGCCAGCAGCTTGGCGGGGAACCCCTACAATGAGCAGTTCTTC.

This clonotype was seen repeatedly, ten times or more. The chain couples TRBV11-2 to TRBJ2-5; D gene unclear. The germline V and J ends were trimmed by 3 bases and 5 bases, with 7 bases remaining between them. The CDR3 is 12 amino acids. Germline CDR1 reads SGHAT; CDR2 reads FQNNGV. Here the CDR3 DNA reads TGTGCCAGCAGCTTCGACCGGGAGACCCAGTACTTC. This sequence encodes CASSFDRETQYF.

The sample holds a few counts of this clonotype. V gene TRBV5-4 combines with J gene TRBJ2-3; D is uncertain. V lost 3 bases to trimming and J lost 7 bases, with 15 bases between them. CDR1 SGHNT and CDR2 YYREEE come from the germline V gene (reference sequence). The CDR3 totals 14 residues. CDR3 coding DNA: TGTGCCAGCAGCTCCCAAGGAATCGAGAATACGCAGTATTTT. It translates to CASSSQGIENTQYF.

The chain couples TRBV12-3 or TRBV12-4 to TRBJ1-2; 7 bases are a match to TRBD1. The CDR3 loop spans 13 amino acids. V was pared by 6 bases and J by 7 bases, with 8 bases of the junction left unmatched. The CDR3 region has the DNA TGTGCCAGCAGCTTACAGGGGAGATCTGGCTACACCTTC. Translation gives CASSLQGRSGYTF.

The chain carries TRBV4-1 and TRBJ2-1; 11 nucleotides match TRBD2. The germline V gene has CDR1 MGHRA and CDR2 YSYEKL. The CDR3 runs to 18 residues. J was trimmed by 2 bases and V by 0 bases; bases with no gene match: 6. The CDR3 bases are TGCGCCAGCAGCCAAGATAGCGGGAGGGCCAGAACCTACAATGAGCAGTTCTTC. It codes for CASSQDSGRARTYNEQFF.

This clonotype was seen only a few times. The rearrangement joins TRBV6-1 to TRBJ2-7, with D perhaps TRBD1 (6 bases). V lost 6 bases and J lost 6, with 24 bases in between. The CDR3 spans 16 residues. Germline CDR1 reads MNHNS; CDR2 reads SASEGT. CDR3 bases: TGTGCCAGCAGCCCGATGAGACAGGCGCTCAGCGGCGAGCAGTACTTC. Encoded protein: CASSPMRQALSGEQYF.

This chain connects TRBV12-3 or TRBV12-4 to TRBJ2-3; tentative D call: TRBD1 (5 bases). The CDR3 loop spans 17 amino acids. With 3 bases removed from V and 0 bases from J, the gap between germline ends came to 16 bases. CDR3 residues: CASSLVPRAPSTDTQYF. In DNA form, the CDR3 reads TGTGCCAGCAGTTTGGTGCCCAGGGCCCCTAGCACAGATACGCAGTATTTT.

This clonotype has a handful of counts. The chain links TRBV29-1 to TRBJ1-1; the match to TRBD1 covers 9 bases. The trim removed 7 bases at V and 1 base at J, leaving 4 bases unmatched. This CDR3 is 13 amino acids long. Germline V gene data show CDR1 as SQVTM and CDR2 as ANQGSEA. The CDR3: CSATGGQNTEAFF. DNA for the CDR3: TGCAGCGCAACAGGGGGCCAGAACACTGAAGCTTTCTTT.

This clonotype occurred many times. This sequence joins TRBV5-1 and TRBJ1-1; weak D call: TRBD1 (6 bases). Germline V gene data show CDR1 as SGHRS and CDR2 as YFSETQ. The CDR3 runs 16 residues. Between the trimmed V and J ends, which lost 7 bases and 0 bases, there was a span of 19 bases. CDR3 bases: TGCGCCAGCCGACCCCTGGGGGGGGGCATGAACACTGAAGCTTTCTTT. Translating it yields CASRPLGGGMNTEAFF. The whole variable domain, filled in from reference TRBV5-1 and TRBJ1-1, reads KAGVTQTPRYLIKTRGQQVTLSCSPISGHRSVSWYQQTPGQGLQFLFEYFSETQRNKGNFPGRFSGRQFSNSRSEMNVSTLELGDSALYLCASRPLGGGMNTEAFFGQGTRLTVV.

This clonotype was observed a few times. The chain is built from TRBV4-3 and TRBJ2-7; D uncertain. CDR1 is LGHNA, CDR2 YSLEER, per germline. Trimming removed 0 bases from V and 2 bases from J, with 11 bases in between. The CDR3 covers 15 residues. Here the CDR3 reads CASSQDVQSPYEQYF. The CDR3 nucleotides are TGCGCCAGCAGCCAAGATGTTCAAAGCCCCTACGAGCAGTACTTC.

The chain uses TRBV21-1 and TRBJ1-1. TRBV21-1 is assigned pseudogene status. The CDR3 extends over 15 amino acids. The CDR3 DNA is TGTGCCAGCAGCAAAACCTCAGGAAGAAACACTGAAGCTTTCTTT. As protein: CASSKTSGRNTEAFF.

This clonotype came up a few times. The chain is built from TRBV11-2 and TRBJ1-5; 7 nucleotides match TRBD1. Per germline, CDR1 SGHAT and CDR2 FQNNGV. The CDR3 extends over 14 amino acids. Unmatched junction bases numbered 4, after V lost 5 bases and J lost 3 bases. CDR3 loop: CASSQDRVNQPQHF. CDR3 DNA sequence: TGTGCCAGCAGCCAAGACAGGGTCAATCAGCCCCAGCATTTT.

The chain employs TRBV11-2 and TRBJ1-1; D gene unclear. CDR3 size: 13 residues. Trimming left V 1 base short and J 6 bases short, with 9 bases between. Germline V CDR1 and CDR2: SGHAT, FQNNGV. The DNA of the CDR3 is TGTGCCAGCAGCTTAGGGTCTTTCTCTGAAGCTTTCTTT. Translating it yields CASSLGSFSEAFF. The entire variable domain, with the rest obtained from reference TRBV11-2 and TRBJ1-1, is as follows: EAGVAQSPRYKIIEKRQSVAFWCNPISGHATLYWYQQILGQGPKLLIQFQNNGVVDDSQLPKDRFSAERLKGVDSTLKIQPAKLEDSAVYLCASSLGSFSEAFFGQGTRLTVV.

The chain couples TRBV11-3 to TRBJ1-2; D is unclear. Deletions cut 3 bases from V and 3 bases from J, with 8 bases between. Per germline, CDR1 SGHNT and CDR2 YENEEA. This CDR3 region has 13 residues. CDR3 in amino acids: CASSFAADYGYTF. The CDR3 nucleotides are TGTGCCAGCAGCTTTGCGGCGGACTATGGCTACACCTTC.